This TCR beta chain came from a study of cytomegalovirus exposure and HLA in healthy donors. Study-level background: A subsequent analysis stated that the 120 or so validation repertoires were run on the same platform as the 550 to 750 first-cohort repertoires.

Whole-study findings and limits: According to the study, around 180 TCR beta chains were cytomegalovirus-associated. Rarity characterized most TCR sequences, yet some public TCRs appeared in many donors. According to a subsequent analysis, TCR clusters identified in the first cohort showed a tendency to co-occur across the approximately 130 validation repertoires.

Produced via immunoSEQ multiplex PCR; TCRdb's table is partial and in-frame only. The table shows some 350,000 clones, with 87% occurring only once. Of note for this clone: What it binds is not known.

V lost 0 bases to trimming and J lost 5 bases; unmatched junction nucleotides: 7. CDR3 length: 15 residues. Germline CDR1 is MNHEY and CDR2 is SMNVEV (reference sequence). V gene TRBV27 combines with J gene TRBJ2-7; 7 bases line up with TRBD1. Input material: PBMCs. The sequence came from a woman in her 30s in good health and CMV-seropositive. The CDR3 DNA is TGTGCCAGCAGTTTATCGACAGGGTTAATCCACGAGCAGTACTTC. Amino acids: CASSLSTGLIHEQYF.